The 25 T cell receptor beta chains listed next were all sequenced from one sample in a study of T cells in Graves' hyperthyroidism and ophthalmopathy. It was RNA transcripts that yielded the amplified TCR beta CDR3 regions. An initial round of RT-PCR targeting the TCR CDR3 relied on the HTBI primer set. In TCRdb, the multiplex PCR reads were re-called with MiXCR into one record per CDR3 protein. The sample carries around 580,000 distinct CDR3 sequences, about 43% recorded once. Sequencing used peripheral blood or thyroid tissue (not recorded which). These receptors came from a woman aged 18-29 years with Graves' hyperthyroidism.

This clonotype appeared many times. This rearrangement joins TRBV7-9 to TRBJ2-5; D gene unclear. CDR3 size: 12 residues. The V end lost 2 bases, the J end lost 1 base, and 2 bases lay between the germline ends. Germline loops: CDR1 SEHNR, CDR2 FQNEAQ (reference sequence). The CDR3 nucleotides are TGTGCCAGCAGCTTAATCCAAGAGACCCAGTACTTC. Residues: CASSLIQETQYF.

The chain recombines TRBV20-1 with TRBJ1-2, with TRBD1 identical over 9 bases. Germline CDR1 DFQATT, CDR2 SNEGSKA (reference sequence). CDR3 size: 16 residues. V was pared by 5 bases and J by 5 bases, with 15 bases of the junction left unmatched. CDR3 residues: CSAGGNPDRGIYGYTF. CDR3 nucleotides: TGCAGTGCTGGAGGCAACCCGGACAGGGGAATATATGGCTACACCTTC.

The CDR3 DNA reads as TGTGCCATTCGGCCCCGGGCTTTTGGGGATGGCTACACCTTC. As protein: CAIRPRAFGDGYTF. The genes are TRBV10-3 and TRBJ1-2; D ambiguous. Trimming shortened V by 9 bases and J by 6 bases, and 20 bases separated the two germline ends. Germline V gene lookup returns CDR1 ENHRY and CDR2 SYGVKD. The CDR3 consists of 14 residues.

This clonotype was detected many times. The chain carries TRBV12-3 or TRBV12-4 and TRBJ1-2; D is undetermined. The V gene lost 3 bases and the J gene lost 8 bases, with 16 bases spanning the gap. CDR3 length equals 14 residues. The CDR3 reads CASSLGLWGFGYTF. Written as DNA, the CDR3 is TGTGCCAGCAGTTTGGGGTTGTGGGGATTCGGCTACACCTTC.

Only one count was recorded for this clonotype. The chain carries TRBV9 and TRBJ2-3, with TRBD2 identical over 7 bases. V shed 0 bases, J shed 3 bases, and the junction held 4 bases outside the gene matches. Germline CDR1 is SGDLS and CDR2 is YYNGEE. The CDR3 contains 15 residues. CDR3 in DNA: TGTGCCAGCAGCGTAGAGGCTAGCGGAACAGATACGCAGTATTTT. Protein: CASSVEASGTDTQYF.

This clonotype came up many times. V is TRBV9 and J is TRBJ1-2, with D perhaps TRBD1 (5 bases). The CDR3 is made up of 15 amino acids. Trimming removed 4 bases from V and 0 bases from J, with 13 bases in between. Germline assignment: CDR1 SGDLS and CDR2 YYNGEE. As DNA, the CDR3 is TGTGCCAGCAGCCCTCAGGGACGTCCTAACTATGGCTACACCTTC. Translated, it gives CASSPQGRPNYGYTF.

This clonotype was recorded many times. V gene TRBV13 combines with J gene TRBJ1-6; a possible D gene is TRBD1 (6 bases). The V end was cut by 6 bases, the J end by 10 bases, with 16 bases between. The CDR3 covers 14 residues. Germline-derived CDR1 and CDR2 are PRHDT and FYEKMQ (reference sequence). DNA for the CDR3: TGTGCCAGCAGGTCTCAGGGGAGTAAGTCACCCCTCCACTTT. It specifies CASRSQGSKSPLHF.

Details on this clonotype: Without the conserved terminal phenylalanine or tryptophan, this CDR3 likely stems from a read error. The DNA is left out, because the CDR3 cannot be placed on it with certainty; the CDR3 is given as TCRdb lists it. The CDR3 sequence is CSAKKGGATTSST. The chain employs TRBV20-1 and TRBJ2-7; the table gives TRBD1 as D, unverified against the DNA. The germline V gene has CDR1 DFQATT and CDR2 SNEGSKA (reference sequence). The CDR3 spans 13 residues, counting both ends.

In its sample, this clonotype was seen once. The chain is built from TRBV29-1 and TRBJ1-2, with D unclear. V gave up 5 bases and J gave up 6 bases, with 13 bases separating them. The germline gives CDR1 SQVTM, CDR2 ANQGSEA. This CDR3 has 12 amino acids. Here the CDR3 reads CSVRAREHGYTF. The CDR3 region has the DNA TGCAGCGTTAGGGCAAGGGAACATGGCTACACCTTC.

Details on this clonotype: A junction boundary mismatches the germline segment, possibly from a read error. The V call is TRBV7-8, the J call TRBJ1-2; no clear D. The germline CDR1 and CDR2 sequences are SGHVS and FQNEAQ. CDR3 length: 14 residues. CDR3 protein: CASSSTHGFYGHTF. The CDR3 region has the DNA TGTGCCAGCAGCTCAACCCATGGATTCTATGGCCACACTTTC.

In this sample, this clonotype turned up many times. This chain joins TRBV20-1 and TRBJ1-1, with unresolved D. Germline V gives CDR1 DFQATT, CDR2 SNEGSKA (reference sequence). V was pared by 4 bases and J by 4 bases, with 10 bases between. The CDR3 sequence is 12 residues long. The CDR3 bases are TGCAGTGCTATCAAGGTCCCCACTGAAGCTTTCTTT. Residues: CSAIKVPTEAFF.

The V call is TRBV2, the J call TRBJ2-5, with D perhaps being TRBD1 or TRBD2 (7 bases each). V lost 5 bases and J lost 4, with 14 bases in between. Germline CDR1 reads SNHLY; CDR2 reads FYNNEI. The CDR3 covers 14 residues. CDR3 DNA: TGTGCCAGCAGTACCAGGGGGAGGGGAGAGACCCAGTACTTC. This encodes CASSTRGRGETQYF.

This clonotype was seen repeatedly, ten times or more. V is TRBV12-3 or TRBV12-4 and J is TRBJ1-4, with D perhaps TRBD1 (5 bases). The CDR3 contains 16 residues. V gave up 1 base and J gave up 0 bases, with 9 bases separating them. Here the CDR3 reads CASSLVQGATNEKLFF. CDR3 bases: TGTGCCAGCAGTTTAGTGCAGGGTGCAACTAATGAAAAACTGTTTTTT.

V is TRBV24-1 and J is TRBJ2-2, with 7 bases identical to TRBD2. There are 16 residues in the CDR3. Germline V lookup: CDR1 KGHDR, CDR2 SFDVKD. With 3 bases clipped from V and 7 bases from J, the junction kept 10 bases outside the gene matches. The DNA for the CDR3 is TGTGCCACCAGTGATCCTAAGACGTGGACTAGCGGGGAGCTGTTTTTT. It encodes CATSDPKTWTSGELFF.

CDR3: CATSRDGREGYTF. CDR3 bases: TGTGCCACCAGCAGAGATGGGCGGGAGGGATACACCTTC. The rearrangement joins TRBV15 to TRBJ1-2, with D uncertain. Trimming cost V 0 bases and J 11 bases, with 13 bases left between them. Germline V gene data show CDR1 as LNHNV and CDR2 as YYDKDF (reference sequence). This CDR3 has 13 amino acids.

This clonotype was seen repeatedly, ten times or more. A much larger clone differs from this one at a single base, so this may be a read error. The CDR3 DNA is TGTGCCAGCAGCTTCGTCTCCTACGAGCAGTACTTC. The encoded protein is CASSFVSYEQYF. The chain employs TRBV7-2 and TRBJ2-7; D gene ambiguous. V shed 3 bases and J shed 0 bases, with 3 bases lying between them. Germline CDR1 SGHTA, CDR2 FQGNSA. The CDR3 length is 12 residues.

In the case of this clonotype: The junction departs from germline at one end; a sequencing error may be responsible. This chain joins TRBV5-5 and TRBJ2-5; TRBD1 matches 7 bases. The CDR3 is 15 amino acids. Per germline, CDR1 SGHKS and CDR2 YYEKEE (reference sequence). The CDR3 DNA reads TGCGCCAGCAGCCAAGAGGGGGCAGGCCCAGAGACCCAGTACTTC. This gives the protein CASSQEGAGPETQYF.

This clonotype was recorded a few times. The chain carries TRBV7-2 and TRBJ2-7, with D perhaps TRBD2 (6 bases). This CDR3 contains 19 residues. Per the germline V gene, CDR1 is SGHTA and CDR2 is FQGNSA. Trimming pared 1 base from V and 4 bases from J, leaving 26 bases between. The CDR3 spells CASSLVSLWAGTIPYEQYF. The DNA for the CDR3 is TGTGCCAGCAGCTTAGTCTCGTTGTGGGCGGGAACTATACCGTACGAGCAGTACTTC.

The chain joins TRBV7-9 to TRBJ2-7, with D possibly being TRBD2 (6 bases). The CDR3 spans 15 residues. The V and J ends lost 5 bases and 2 bases respectively, with 16 bases between them. The germline gives CDR1 SEHNR, CDR2 FQNEAQ (reference sequence). This CDR3 reads CASSPQRRDTYEQYF. The CDR3 nucleotides are TGTGCCAGCAGCCCCCAGCGGAGGGATACCTACGAGCAGTACTTC.

This clonotype was seen more than once but under ten times. This chain connects TRBV19 to TRBJ2-4; D is unresolved. CDR3 length equals 12 residues. Trimming removed 3 bases at V and 5 bases at J, with 5 bases between. Germline CDR1 and CDR2: LNHDA and SQIVND (reference sequence). The CDR3 is CASSMGQNIQYF. In DNA, the CDR3 is TGTGCCAGTAGTATGGGCCAAAACATTCAGTACTTC.

This clonotype was seen many times. The rearrangement joins TRBV4-1 to TRBJ1-2; D possibly corresponds to TRBD1 (6 bases). CDR3 length equals 14 residues. Between the trimmed V and J ends, which lost 0 bases and 4 bases, there was a span of 9 bases. Germline V lookup: CDR1 MGHRA, CDR2 YSYEKL. DNA of the CDR3: TGCGCCAGCAGCCAAGACAGGGGCATCTATGGCTACACCTTC. It yields the protein CASSQDRGIYGYTF.

This clonotype was observed at least ten times. Here the CDR3 reads CSVGTANTEAFF. CDR3 sequence (DNA): TGCAGCGTTGGGACGGCGAACACTGAAGCTTTCTTT. The rearrangement links TRBV29-1 to TRBJ1-1; D not resolved. Germline CDR1 SQVTM, CDR2 ANQGSEA. The CDR3 has 12 residues. Trimming left V 4 bases short and J 1 base short, with 7 bases between.

This clonotype has a count of ten or more. Germline is not matched at one junction end, which may reflect a read error. This rearrangement joins TRBV7-2 to TRBJ2-7, with 14 nucleotides matching TRBD2. Per the germline V gene, CDR1 is SGHTA and CDR2 is FQGNSA. The CDR3 consists of 14 residues. Here the CDR3 reads CASSLGGGTSGRNF. The DNA for the CDR3 is TGTGCCAGCAGCTTAGGGGGAGGGACTAGCGGGAGAAACTTC.

This clonotype has a count of ten or more. The rearrangement joins TRBV19 to TRBJ1-4; D unresolved. Trimming pared 7 bases from V and 8 bases from J, leaving 17 bases between. Germline V CDR1 and CDR2: LNHDA, SQIVND (reference sequence). CDR3 length: 14 amino acids. CDR3 amino acids: CASTIVFPDEKLFF. CDR3 DNA: TGTGCCAGTACCATCGTGTTCCCGGACGAAAAACTGTTTTTT.

This clonotype was seen repeatedly, ten times or more. The chain uses TRBV24-1 and TRBJ2-7, with D perhaps matching TRBD1 (5 bases). Between the trimmed V and J ends, which lost 9 bases and 3 bases, there was a span of 8 bases. The CDR3 covers 11 residues. Germline assignment: CDR1 KGHDR and CDR2 SFDVKD. CDR3 nucleotides: TGTGCCACCGGAGACAGCTACGAGCAGTACTTC. Amino acids: CATGDSYEQYF.